This is a list of T cell receptor beta chains from one sample in a study of identical twins. Using its own MiXCR run on the 5' RACE reads, TCRdb lists one record per CDR3 protein. The profile shows about 450,000 distinct CDR3 sequences, less than 20% of them singletons. The sequencing input was naive T cells sorted from blood. The receptors stem from a man in his forties or fifties in good health. Both conserved end residues are part of each CDR3. D genes are given only for firm matches. Clone sizes are given selectively: once, few, many, or a class where the clone is expanded.

d_call: NA; v_call: TRBV28; j_call: TRBJ1-3; clone_size: NA; cdr3_aa: CATSGAHGSGNTINF; cdr3_nt: TGTGCCACCTCAGGTGCCCACGGCTCTGGAAACACCATAAATTTT
d_call: TRBD2; v_call: TRBV25-1; j_call: TRBJ2-1; clone_size: many; cdr3_aa: CASTGLAGGHEQFF; cdr3_nt: TGTGCCAGCACAGGACTAGCGGGAGGCCATGAGCAGTTCTTC
d_call: NA; v_call: TRBV6-5; j_call: TRBJ2-3; clone_size: once; cdr3_aa: CASSSSGWGTDTQYF; cdr3_nt: TGTGCCAGCAGTTCCTCGGGGTGGGGCACAGATACGCAGTATTTT
d_call: TRBD1; v_call: TRBV6-1; j_call: TRBJ2-2; clone_size: few; cdr3_aa: CASSGLDRGHAGELFF; cdr3_nt: TGTGCCAGCAGTGGCCTGGACAGGGGGCACGCCGGGGAGCTGTTTTTT
d_call: TRBD2; v_call: TRBV6-2/TRBV6-3; j_call: TRBJ2-1; clone_size: few; cdr3_aa: CASTRFGGGLAGGEDNEQFF; cdr3_nt: TGTGCCAGCACCCGATTCGGGGGAGGGCTAGCGGGAGGGGAAGACAATGAGCAGTTCTTC
d_call: TRBD1; v_call: TRBV6-1; j_call: TRBJ1-1; clone_size: few; cdr3_aa: CASSLRTGKGNTEAFF; cdr3_nt: TGTGCCAGCAGCCTCCGGACAGGGAAGGGAAACACTGAAGCTTTCTTT
d_call: NA; v_call: TRBV2; j_call: TRBJ1-4; clone_size: NA; cdr3_aa: CAIHRQGTNEKLFF; cdr3_nt: TGTGCCATACACCGGCAGGGTACTAATGAAAAACTGTTTTTT
d_call: NA; v_call: TRBV20-1; j_call: TRBJ1-1; clone_size: many; cdr3_aa: CSPTRVMNTEAFF; cdr3_nt: TGCAGTCCAACCAGGGTAATGAACACTGAAGCTTTCTTT
d_call: TRBD1; v_call: TRBV10-3; j_call: TRBJ2-7; clone_size: few; cdr3_aa: CAISEPGQGTDEQYF; cdr3_nt: TGTGCCATCAGTGAGCCGGGACAGGGGACCGACGAGCAGTACTTC
d_call: NA; v_call: TRBV5-1; j_call: TRBJ1-4; clone_size: many; cdr3_aa: CASSGTTGEKLFF; cdr3_nt: TGCGCCAGCAGCGGGACAACGGGTGAAAAACTGTTTTTT
d_call: NA; v_call: TRBV28; j_call: TRBJ1-5; clone_size: few; cdr3_aa: CASRSTGGTQPQHF; cdr3_nt: TGTGCCAGCAGGTCGACAGGAGGTACGCAGCCCCAGCATTTT
d_call: NA; v_call: TRBV7-2; j_call: TRBJ1-5; clone_size: NA; cdr3_aa: CASSLVSSGGQPQHF; cdr3_nt: TGTGCCAGCAGCTTAGTGTCTTCTGGGGGGCAGCCCCAGCATTTT
d_call: TRBD2; v_call: TRBV29-1; j_call: TRBJ2-5; clone_size: many; cdr3_aa: CSGTPRTSKQETQYF; cdr3_nt: TGCAGCGGCACCCCCAGGACTAGCAAACAAGAGACCCAGTACTTC
d_call: TRBD1; v_call: TRBV5-1; j_call: TRBJ1-1; clone_size: many; cdr3_aa: CASSEVGQGNTEAFF; cdr3_nt: TGCGCCAGCAGCGAGGTTGGACAGGGCAACACTGAAGCTTTCTTT
d_call: NA; v_call: TRBV5-1; j_call: TRBJ1-1; clone_size: NA; cdr3_aa: CASSLASTGENTEAFF; cdr3_nt: TGCGCCAGCAGCTTGGCCTCTACAGGAGAGAACACTGAAGCTTTCTTT
d_call: NA; v_call: TRBV10-3; j_call: TRBJ2-2; clone_size: many; cdr3_aa: CAISALSPGELFF; cdr3_nt: TGTGCCATCAGTGCCCTGAGCCCCGGGGAGCTGTTTTTT
d_call: NA; v_call: TRBV7-9; j_call: TRBJ2-7; clone_size: many; cdr3_aa: CASSFESEQYF; cdr3_nt: TGTGCCAGCAGCTTTGAAAGCGAGCAGTACTTC
d_call: TRBD1; v_call: TRBV12-3/TRBV12-4; j_call: TRBJ2-2; clone_size: few; cdr3_aa: CASSYTTGSAGELFF; cdr3_nt: TGTGCCAGCAGCTATACGACAGGGTCTGCCGGGGAGCTGTTTTTT
d_call: TRBD1; v_call: TRBV28; j_call: TRBJ2-2; clone_size: many; cdr3_aa: CASIAPRGMRNTGELFF; cdr3_nt: TGTGCCAGCATCGCCCCCAGGGGGATGAGGAACACCGGGGAGCTGTTTTTT
d_call: TRBD2; v_call: TRBV15; j_call: TRBJ2-3; clone_size: many; cdr3_aa: CATSRDGSGREQDTQYF; cdr3_nt: TGTGCCACCAGCAGAGACGGGTCCGGGAGGGAGCAAGATACGCAGTATTTT
d_call: TRBD2; v_call: TRBV27; j_call: TRBJ2-1; clone_size: few; cdr3_aa: CASSNLGLAGVNEQFF; cdr3_nt: TGTGCCAGCAGCAACTTGGGACTAGCGGGAGTCAATGAGCAGTTCTTC
d_call: TRBD2; v_call: TRBV12-3/TRBV12-4; j_call: TRBJ2-5; clone_size: NA; cdr3_aa: CASSRLAGGDQTQYF; cdr3_nt: TGTGCCAGCAGCAGACTAGCGGGGGGCGATCAGACCCAGTACTTC